This T cell receptor (beta chain) was identified during a study of cytomegalovirus exposure and HLA in healthy donors. Whole-study context: Unique TCRs from HLA-typed donors, 80 million to 100 million of them, were held in an early data release.

PCR employed 60 Vbeta and 13 Jbeta primers. Repertoires were generated with immunoSEQ multiplex PCR, while TCRdb's copy carries only in-frame clones and drops some. The repertoire includes about 90,000 clones, 79% of them detected once, and around 3% sits in the top ten. This clone was observed a handful of times. Each donor was healthy, and each was a bone marrow donor. The sequence was obtained from a man aged 25-45 years in good health and CMV-seronegative. The sequenced sample consisted of PBMCs.

CDR3 DNA sequence: TGTGCCAGCGATGCACAGACCTCCGCTACCTACGAGCAGTACTTC. Translation: CASDAQTSATYEQYF. The V call is TRBV6-1, the J call TRBJ2-7; no firm D call. V was pared by 8 bases and J by 2 bases, with 19 bases between. This CDR3 is built from 15 residues. From germline, CDR1 is MNHNS and CDR2 SASEGT.